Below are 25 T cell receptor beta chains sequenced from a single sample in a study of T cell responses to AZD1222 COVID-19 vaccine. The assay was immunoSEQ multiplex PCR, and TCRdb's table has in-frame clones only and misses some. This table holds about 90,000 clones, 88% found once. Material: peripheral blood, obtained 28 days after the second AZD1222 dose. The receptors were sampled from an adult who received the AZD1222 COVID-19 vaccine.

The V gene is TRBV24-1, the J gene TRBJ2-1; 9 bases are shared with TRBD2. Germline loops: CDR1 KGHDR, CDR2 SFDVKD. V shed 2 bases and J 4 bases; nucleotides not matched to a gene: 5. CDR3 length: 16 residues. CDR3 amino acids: CATSDSRLAVYNEQFF. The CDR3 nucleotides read TGTGCCACCAGTGATTCACGACTAGCGGTGTACAATGAGCAGTTCTTC.

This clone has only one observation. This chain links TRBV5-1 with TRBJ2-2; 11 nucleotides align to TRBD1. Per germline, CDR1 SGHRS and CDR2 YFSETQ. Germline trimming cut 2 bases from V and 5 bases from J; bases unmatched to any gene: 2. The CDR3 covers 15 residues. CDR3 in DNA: TGCGCCAGCAGCTTCGGGACAGGGGGGACCGGGGAGCTGTTTTTT. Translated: CASSFGTGGTGELFF. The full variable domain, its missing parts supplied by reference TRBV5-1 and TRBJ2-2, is KAGVTQTPRYLIKTRGQQVTLSCSPISGHRSVSWYQQTPGQGLQFLFEYFSETQRNKGNFPGRFSGRQFSNSRSEMNVSTLELGDSALYLCASSFGTGGTGELFFGEGSRLTVL.

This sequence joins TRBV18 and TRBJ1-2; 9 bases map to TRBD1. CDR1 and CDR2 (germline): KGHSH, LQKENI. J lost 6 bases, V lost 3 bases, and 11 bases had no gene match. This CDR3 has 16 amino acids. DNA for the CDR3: TGTGCCAGCTCACCTAGCCCCGGGACAGGGTTCGATGGCTACACCTTC. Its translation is CASSPSPGTGFDGYTF.

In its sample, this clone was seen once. CDR3 amino acids: CASSLKGAGNTGELFF. CDR3 sequence (DNA): TGTGCCAGCAGTTTAAAGGGTGCGGGGAACACCGGGGAGCTGTTTTTT. The chain recombines TRBV27 with TRBJ2-2; D possibly corresponds to TRBD2 (5 bases). Germline loops: CDR1 MNHEY, CDR2 SMNVEV (reference sequence). This CDR3 comprises 16 residues. Trimming shortened V by 2 bases and J by 1 base, and 11 bases separated the two germline ends.

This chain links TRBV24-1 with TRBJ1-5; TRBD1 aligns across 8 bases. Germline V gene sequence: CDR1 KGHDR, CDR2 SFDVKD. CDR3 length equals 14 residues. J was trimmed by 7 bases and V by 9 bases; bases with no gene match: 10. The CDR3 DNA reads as TGTGCCACCCAGCCAGGGGGCGCGTGGCAGCCCCAGCATTTT. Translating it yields CATQPGGAWQPQHF.

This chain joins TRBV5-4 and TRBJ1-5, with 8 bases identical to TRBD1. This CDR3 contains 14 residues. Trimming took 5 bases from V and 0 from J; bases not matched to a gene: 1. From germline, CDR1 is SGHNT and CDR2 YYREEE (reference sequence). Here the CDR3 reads CASRDRDSNQPQHF. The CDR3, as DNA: TGTGCCAGCAGGGACAGGGATAGCAATCAGCCCCAGCATTTT.

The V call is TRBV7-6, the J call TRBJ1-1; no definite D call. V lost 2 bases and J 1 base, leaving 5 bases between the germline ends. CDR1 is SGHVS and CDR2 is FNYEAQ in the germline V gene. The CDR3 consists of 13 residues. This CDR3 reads CASSLRWNTEAFF. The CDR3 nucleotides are TGTGCCAGCAGCTTACGGTGGAACACTGAAGCTTTCTTT.

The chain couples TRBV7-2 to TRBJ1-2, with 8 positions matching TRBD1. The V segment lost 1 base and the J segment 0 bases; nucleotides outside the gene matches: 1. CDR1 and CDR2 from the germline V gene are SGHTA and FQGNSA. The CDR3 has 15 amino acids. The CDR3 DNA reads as TGTGCCAGCAGCTTAGACAGGGGGGCTAACTATGGCTACACCTTC. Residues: CASSLDRGANYGYTF.

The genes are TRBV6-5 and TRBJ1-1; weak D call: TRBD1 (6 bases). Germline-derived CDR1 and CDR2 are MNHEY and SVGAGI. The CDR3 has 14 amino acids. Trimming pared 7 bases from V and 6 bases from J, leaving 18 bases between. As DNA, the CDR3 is TGTGCCAGCACCAGGAGGGGGGTAATAGCTGAAGCTTTCTTT. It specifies CASTRRGVIAEAFF.

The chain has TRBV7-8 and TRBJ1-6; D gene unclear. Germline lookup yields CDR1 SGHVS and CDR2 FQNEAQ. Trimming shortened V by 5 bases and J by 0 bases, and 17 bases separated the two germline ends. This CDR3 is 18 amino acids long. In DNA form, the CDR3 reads TGTGCCAGCAGCAGAAACGGCCGTACGAGCTCCTATAATTCACCCCTCCACTTT. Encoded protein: CASSRNGRTSSYNSPLHF. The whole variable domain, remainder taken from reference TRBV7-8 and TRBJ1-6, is GAGVSQSPRYKVAKRGQDVALRCDPISGHVSLFWYQQALGQGPEFLTYFQNEAQLDKSGLPSDRFFAERPEGSVSTLKIQRTQQEDSAVYLCASSRNGRTSSYNSPLHFGNGTRLTVT.

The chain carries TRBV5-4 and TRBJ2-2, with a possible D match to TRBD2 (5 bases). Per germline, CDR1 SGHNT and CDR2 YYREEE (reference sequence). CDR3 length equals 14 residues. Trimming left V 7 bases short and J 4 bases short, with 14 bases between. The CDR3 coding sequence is TGTGCCAGCTCTGCACCTCGGGGCACCGGGGAGCTGTTTTTT. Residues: CASSAPRGTGELFF.

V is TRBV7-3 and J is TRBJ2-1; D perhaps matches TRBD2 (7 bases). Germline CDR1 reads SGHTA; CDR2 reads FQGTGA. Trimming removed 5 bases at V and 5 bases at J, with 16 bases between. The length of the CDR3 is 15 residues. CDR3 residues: CASSTERGANNEQFF. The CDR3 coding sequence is TGTGCCAGCAGCACCGAACGGGGGGCCAACAATGAGCAGTTCTTC. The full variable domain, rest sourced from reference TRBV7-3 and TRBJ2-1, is GAGVSQTPSNKVTEKGKYVELRCDPISGHTALYWYRQSLGQGPEFLIYFQGTGAADDSGLPNDRFFAVRPEGSVSTLKIQRTERGDSAVYLCASSTERGANNEQFFGPGTRLTVL.

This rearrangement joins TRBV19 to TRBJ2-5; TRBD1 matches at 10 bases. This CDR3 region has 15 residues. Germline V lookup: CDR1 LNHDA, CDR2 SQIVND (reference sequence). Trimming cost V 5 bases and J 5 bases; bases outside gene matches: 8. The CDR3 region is CASSEDRGLRETQYF. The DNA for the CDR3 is TGTGCCAGTAGTGAAGACAGGGGGCTTAGGGAGACCCAGTACTTC.

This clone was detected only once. The CDR3 DNA follows: TGTGCCAGCTCACTCCGGACCGGGACAGCGAACACCGGGGAGCTGTTTTTT. Protein product: CASSLRTGTANTGELFF. The rearrangement uses TRBV18 and TRBJ2-2, with TRBD1 matching over 7 bases. In germline, CDR1 is KGHSH, CDR2 LQKENI. CDR3 length: 17 residues. With 4 bases clipped from V and 0 bases from J, the junction kept 8 bases outside the gene matches.

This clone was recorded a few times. CDR3 bases: TGTGCCAGCAGCCTCGGGACAGGGCCAGGTCAGCCCCAGCATTTT. Protein product: CASSLGTGPGQPQHF. The chain is built from TRBV9 and TRBJ1-5; 9 nucleotides match TRBD1. The CDR3 extends over 15 amino acids. The trim removed 4 bases at V and 6 bases at J, leaving 8 bases unmatched. Germline assignment: CDR1 SGDLS and CDR2 YYNGEE. Full variable domain (missing parts from reference TRBV9 and TRBJ1-5): DSGVTQTPKHLITATGQRVTLRCSPRSGDLSVYWYQQSLDQGLQFLIQYYNGEERAKGNILERFSAQQFPDLHSELNLSSLELGDSALYFCASSLGTGPGQPQHFGDGTRLSIL.

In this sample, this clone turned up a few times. The CDR3 DNA reads as TGTGCCAGCAGCCCAGAAAATTTTGATGGCTACACCTTC. Amino acid sequence: CASSPENFDGYTF. V usage is TRBV7-9 and J usage is TRBJ1-2; D ambiguous. The V end lost 5 bases, the J end lost 6 bases, and 13 bases lay between the germline ends. This CDR3 spans 13 amino acids. Germline loops: CDR1 SEHNR, CDR2 FQNEAQ (reference sequence).

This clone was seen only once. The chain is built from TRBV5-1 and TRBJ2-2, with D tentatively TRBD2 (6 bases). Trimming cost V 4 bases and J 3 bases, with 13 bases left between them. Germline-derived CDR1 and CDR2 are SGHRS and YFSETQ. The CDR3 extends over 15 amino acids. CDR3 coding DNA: TGCGCCAGCAGCCGCGGGACGGAGGACACCGGGGAGCTGTTTTTT. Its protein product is CASSRGTEDTGELFF. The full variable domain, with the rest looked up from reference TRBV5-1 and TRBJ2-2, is KAGVTQTPRYLIKTRGQQVTLSCSPISGHRSVSWYQQTPGQGLQFLFEYFSETQRNKGNFPGRFSGRQFSNSRSEMNVSTLELGDSALYLCASSRGTEDTGELFFGEGSRLTVL.

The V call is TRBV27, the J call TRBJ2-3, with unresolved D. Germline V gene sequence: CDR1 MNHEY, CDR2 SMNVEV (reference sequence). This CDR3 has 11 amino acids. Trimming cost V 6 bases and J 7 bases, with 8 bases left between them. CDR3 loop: CASRGLNTQYF. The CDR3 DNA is TGTGCCAGCAGGGGCCTGAATACGCAGTATTTT.

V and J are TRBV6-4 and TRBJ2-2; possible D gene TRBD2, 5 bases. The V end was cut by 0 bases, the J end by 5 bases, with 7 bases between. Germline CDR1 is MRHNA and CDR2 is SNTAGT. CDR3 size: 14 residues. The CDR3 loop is CASSDSPGTGELFF. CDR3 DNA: TGTGCCAGCAGTGACTCCCCGGGGACCGGGGAGCTGTTTTTT.

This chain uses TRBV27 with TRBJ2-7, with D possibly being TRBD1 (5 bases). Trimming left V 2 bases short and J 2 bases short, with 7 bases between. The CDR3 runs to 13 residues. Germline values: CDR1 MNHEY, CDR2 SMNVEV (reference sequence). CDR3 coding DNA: TGTGCCAGCAGTTTAACCAGGGCCTACGAGCAGTACTTC. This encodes CASSLTRAYEQYF.

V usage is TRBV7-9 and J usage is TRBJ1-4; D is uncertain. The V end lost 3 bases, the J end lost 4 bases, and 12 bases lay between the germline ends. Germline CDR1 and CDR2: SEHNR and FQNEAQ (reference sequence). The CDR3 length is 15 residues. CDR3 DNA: TGTGCCAGCAGCTTGCCGGGAGGGATTAATGAAAAACTGTTTTTT. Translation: CASSLPGGINEKLFF. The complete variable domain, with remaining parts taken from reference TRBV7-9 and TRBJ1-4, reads DTGVSQNPRHKITKRGQNVTFRCDPISEHNRLYWYRQTLGQGPEFLTYFQNEAQLEKSRLLSDRFSAERPKGSFSTLEIQRTEQGDSAMYLCASSLPGGINEKLFFGSGTQLSVL.

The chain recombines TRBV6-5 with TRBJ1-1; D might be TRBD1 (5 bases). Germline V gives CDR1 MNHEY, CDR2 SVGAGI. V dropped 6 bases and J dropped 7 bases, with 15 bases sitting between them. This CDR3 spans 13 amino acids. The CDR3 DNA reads TGTGCCAGCAGGTCACCCAGGGATCATGAAGCTTTCTTT. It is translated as CASRSPRDHEAFF.

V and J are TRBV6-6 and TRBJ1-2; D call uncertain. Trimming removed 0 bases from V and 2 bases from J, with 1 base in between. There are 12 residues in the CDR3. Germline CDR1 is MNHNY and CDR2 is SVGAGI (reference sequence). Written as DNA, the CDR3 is TGTGCCAGCAGTTACTCGAACTATGGCTACACCTTC. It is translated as CASSYSNYGYTF.

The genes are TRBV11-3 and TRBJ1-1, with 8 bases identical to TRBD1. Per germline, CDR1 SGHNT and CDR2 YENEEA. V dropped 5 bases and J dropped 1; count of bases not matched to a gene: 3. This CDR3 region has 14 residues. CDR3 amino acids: CASSRGQGNTEAFF. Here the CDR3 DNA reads TGTGCCAGCAGCCGAGGACAGGGGAACACTGAAGCTTTCTTT.

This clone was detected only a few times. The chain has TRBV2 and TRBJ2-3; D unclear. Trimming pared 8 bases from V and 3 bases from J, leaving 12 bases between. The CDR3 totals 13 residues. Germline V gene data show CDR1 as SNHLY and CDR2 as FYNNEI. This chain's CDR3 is CASLVILTDTQYF. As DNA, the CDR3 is TGTGCCAGCTTGGTAATATTGACAGATACGCAGTATTTT.